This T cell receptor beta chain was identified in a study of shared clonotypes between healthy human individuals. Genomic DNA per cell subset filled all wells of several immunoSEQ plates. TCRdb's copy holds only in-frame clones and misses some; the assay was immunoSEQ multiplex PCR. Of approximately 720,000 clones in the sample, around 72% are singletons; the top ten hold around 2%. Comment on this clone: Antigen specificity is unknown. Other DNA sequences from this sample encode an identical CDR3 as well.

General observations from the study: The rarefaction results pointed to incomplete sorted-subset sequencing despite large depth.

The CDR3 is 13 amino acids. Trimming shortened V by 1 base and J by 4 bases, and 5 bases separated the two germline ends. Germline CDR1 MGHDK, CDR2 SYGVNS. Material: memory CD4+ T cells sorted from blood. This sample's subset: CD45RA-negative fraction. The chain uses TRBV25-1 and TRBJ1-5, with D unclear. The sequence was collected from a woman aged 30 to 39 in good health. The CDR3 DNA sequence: TGTGCCAGCAGTGAATCGACGAATCAGCCCCAGCATTTT. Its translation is CASSESTNQPQHF.